This entry features one TCR beta chain sequence. The record originates from a study of blood T cell repertoires in COVID-19. Study-level information: From the United States, Italy and Spain came samples of acute and convalescent COVID-19.

Source study methods: Amplification of reference gene primers was used by the study to estimate nucleated cell counts. Generated by immunoSEQ multiplex PCR, the TCRdb table keeps only in-frame clones and is missing some. The V and J calls and the clone size are those of that table, but D and trimming were determined from the DNA. The table has roughly 200,000 clones, around 87% seen once. The CDR3 consists of 16 residues. Per the germline V gene, CDR1 is SGDLS and CDR2 is YYNGEE. Trimming stripped 4 bases from V and 1 base from J, with 14 bases between. This TCR derives from a man in his sixties with acute or convalescent COVID-19. V is TRBV9 and J is TRBJ1-4; D is unclear. Sequenced input: peripheral blood. The CDR3 loop reads CASSPHGGKTNEKLFF. CDR3 coding DNA: TGTGCCAGCAGCCCCCATGGAGGAAAAACTAATGAAAAACTGTTTTTT.